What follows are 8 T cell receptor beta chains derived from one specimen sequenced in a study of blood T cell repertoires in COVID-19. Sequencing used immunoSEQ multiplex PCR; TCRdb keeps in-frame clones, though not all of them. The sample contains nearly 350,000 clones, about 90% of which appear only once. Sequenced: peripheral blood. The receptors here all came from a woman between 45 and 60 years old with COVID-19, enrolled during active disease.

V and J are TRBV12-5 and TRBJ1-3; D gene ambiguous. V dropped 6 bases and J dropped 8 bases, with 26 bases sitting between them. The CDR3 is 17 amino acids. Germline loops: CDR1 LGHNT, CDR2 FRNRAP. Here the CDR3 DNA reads TGTGCTAGTGGCAGGACCGAGGGAAGAGGGCGAGGAGACACCATATATTTT. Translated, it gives CASGRTEGRGRGDTIYF.

CDR3 coding DNA: TGTGCCAGCAGCTTGCCGTTTGGGACTCGGTATGGCTACACCTTC. Translation: CASSLPFGTRYGYTF. The rearrangement links TRBV7-9 to TRBJ1-2, with TRBD1 as a possible D gene (5 bases). Per germline, CDR1 SEHNR and CDR2 FQNEAQ (reference sequence). This CDR3 comprises 15 residues. Trimming removed 3 bases from V and 5 bases from J, with 16 bases in between.

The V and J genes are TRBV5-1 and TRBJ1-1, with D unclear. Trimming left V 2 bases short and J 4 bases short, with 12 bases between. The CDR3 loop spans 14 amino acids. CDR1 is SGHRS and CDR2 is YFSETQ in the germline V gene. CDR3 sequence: CASSFTPQRTEAFF. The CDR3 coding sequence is TGCGCCAGCAGCTTTACCCCCCAGCGCACTGAAGCTTTCTTT.

CDR3: CVIKGGRGNTEAFF. CDR3 nucleotide sequence: TGTGTCATCAAGGGGGGGAGAGGGAACACTGAAGCTTTCTTT. The chain joins TRBV19 to TRBJ1-1; TRBD1 is a possible D gene (6 bases). There are 14 residues in the CDR3. From germline, CDR1 is LNHDA and CDR2 SQIVND (reference sequence).

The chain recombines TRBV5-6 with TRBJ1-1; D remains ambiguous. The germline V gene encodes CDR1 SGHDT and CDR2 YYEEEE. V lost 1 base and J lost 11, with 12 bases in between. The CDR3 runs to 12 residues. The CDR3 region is CASSLRLSGAFF. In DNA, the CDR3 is TGTGCCAGCAGCTTGCGTTTATCGGGGGCTTTCTTT.

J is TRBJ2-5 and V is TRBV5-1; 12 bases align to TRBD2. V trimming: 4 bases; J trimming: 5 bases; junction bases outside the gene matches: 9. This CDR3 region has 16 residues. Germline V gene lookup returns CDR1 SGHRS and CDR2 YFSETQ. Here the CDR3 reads CASSLTSGRGGETQYF. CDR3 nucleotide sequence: TGCGCCAGCAGCCTGACTAGCGGGAGAGGGGGCGAGACCCAGTACTTC. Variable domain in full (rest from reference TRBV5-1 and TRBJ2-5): KAGVTQTPRYLIKTRGQQVTLSCSPISGHRSVSWYQQTPGQGLQFLFEYFSETQRNKGNFPGRFSGRQFSNSRSEMNVSTLELGDSALYLCASSLTSGRGGETQYFGPGTRLLVL.

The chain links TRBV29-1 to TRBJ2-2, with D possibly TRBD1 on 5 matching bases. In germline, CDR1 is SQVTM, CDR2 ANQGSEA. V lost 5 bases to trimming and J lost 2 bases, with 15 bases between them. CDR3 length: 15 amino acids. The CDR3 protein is CSVLLQAINTGELFF. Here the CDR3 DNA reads TGCAGCGTTCTATTACAGGCGATTAACACCGGGGAGCTGTTTTTT.

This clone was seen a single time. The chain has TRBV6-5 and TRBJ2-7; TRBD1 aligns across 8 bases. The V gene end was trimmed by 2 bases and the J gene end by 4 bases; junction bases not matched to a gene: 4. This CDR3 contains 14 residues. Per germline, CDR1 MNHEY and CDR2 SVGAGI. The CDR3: CASSYRTGRYEQYF. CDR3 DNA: TGTGCCAGCAGTTACCGGACAGGGAGGTACGAGCAGTACTTC.